What follows are 30 T cell receptor beta chains derived from one specimen sequenced in a study of Ad26.COV2.S vaccination and SARS-CoV-2 variants. Sequenced by immunoSEQ multiplex PCR; TCRdb stores in-frame clones only, minus some. This sample has some 350,000 clones; about 90% occur once, and the top ten carry roughly 6%. Treatment defined: roughly 19 received Ad26.COV2.S at low or high dose, single or two shots; about five received placebo; per-sample allocation not given. Specimen acquisition occurred on day 63 following the initial vaccine or placebo injection. Sample: peripheral blood, taken in a trial of Ad26.COV2.S vaccine versus placebo. All receptors derive from a person aged 18-65 years who received the Ad26.COV2.S COVID-19 vaccine or a placebo.

V gene TRBV7-2 combines with J gene TRBJ2-7, with 8 bases matching TRBD1. After removal of 3 bases from V and 0 bases from J, the junction contained 1 base not matched to a gene. This CDR3 has 14 amino acids. Germline V gives CDR1 SGHTA, CDR2 FQGNSA. In DNA form, the CDR3 reads TGTGCCAGCAGCTTGCAGGGGGCCTCCTACGAGCAGTACGTC. Translation gives CASSLQGASYEQYV.

The rearrangement uses TRBV7-2 and TRBJ2-3; D not resolved. V was cut by 5 bases and J by 5 bases, with 8 bases left in between. The V gene's germline CDR1 is SGHTA and CDR2 FQGNSA. The CDR3 extends over 12 amino acids. CDR3 bases: TGTGCCAGCAGCCCGGTGGTAGATACGCAGTATTTT. It is translated as CASSPVVDTQYF. Filled out from reference TRBV7-2 and TRBJ2-3, the complete variable domain reads GAGVSQSPSNKVTEKGKDVELRCDPISGHTALYWYRQSLGQGLEFLIYFQGNSAPDKSGLPSDRFSAERTGGSVSTLTIQRTQQEDSAVYLCASSPVVDTQYFGPGTRLTVL.

The rearrangement joins TRBV28 to TRBJ1-3; tentatively, D is TRBD1 (5 bases). The CDR3 sequence is 16 residues long. Germline CDR1 and CDR2: MDHEN and SYDVKM. Between the trimmed V and J ends, which lost 2 bases and 2 bases, there was a span of 13 bases. The CDR3, as DNA: TGTGCCAGCAGTTTAGACACCGGGGGGGCTGGAAACACCATATATTTT. This sequence encodes CASSLDTGGAGNTIYF.

This clone was observed a handful of times. This rearrangement joins TRBV5-1 to TRBJ2-5; TRBD2 matches 12 bases. From germline, CDR1 is SGHRS and CDR2 YFSETQ. V was clipped by 7 bases and J by 5 bases; unmatched bases: 3. The CDR3 sequence is 13 residues long. DNA for the CDR3: TGCGCCAGCGGTACTAGCGGGAGGGAGACCCAGTACTTC. This codes for CASGTSGRETQYF.

This sequence joins TRBV25-1 and TRBJ2-3; 7 bases are a match to TRBD1. The CDR3 totals 16 residues. Germline lookup yields CDR1 MGHDK and CDR2 SYGVNS. V dropped 3 bases and J dropped 6; count of bases not matched to a gene: 12. The CDR3 nucleotides read TGTGCCAGCAGTGACCCCAAGGGCAGGGGGAAGGATACGCAGTATTTT. Its translation: CASSDPKGRGKDTQYF.

V gene TRBV3-1 (or the pseudogene TRBV3-2) combines with J gene TRBJ2-2, with a weak D call TRBD2 (6 bases). V lost 0 bases to trimming and J lost 8 bases, with 13 bases between them. Germline V lookup: CDR1 LGHDT, CDR2 YNNKEL (reference sequence). The CDR3 consists of 15 residues. The CDR3 nucleotides are TGTGCCAGCAGCCAAGATACGCTAGCGACGGGGGAGCTGTTTTTT. Translating it yields CASSQDTLATGELFF.

The rearrangement joins TRBV18 to TRBJ1-1; 8 bases line up with TRBD1. The CDR3 consists of 14 residues. With 6 bases clipped from V and 5 bases from J, the junction kept 8 bases outside the gene matches. In germline, CDR1 is KGHSH, CDR2 LQKENI. The CDR3 region is CASSFGQGGTEAFF. DNA for the CDR3: TGTGCCAGCTCTTTCGGACAGGGAGGAACTGAAGCTTTCTTT.

This chain connects TRBV27 to TRBJ1-2; 8 nucleotides match TRBD1. The V and J ends lost 5 bases and 7 bases, in that order; junction bases with no gene match: 15. This CDR3 is built from 16 residues. The V gene's germline CDR1 is MNHEY and CDR2 SMNVEV (reference sequence). CDR3 region: CASSPIPTDRVFGYTF. In DNA, the CDR3 is TGTGCCAGCAGTCCCATACCAACGGACAGGGTGTTTGGCTACACCTTC.

The genes are TRBV5-6 and TRBJ2-1; D is possibly TRBD2 (6 bases). CDR3 length equals 13 residues. Germline V lookup: CDR1 SGHDT, CDR2 YYEEEE. V was trimmed by 1 base and J by 6 bases, leaving 8 bases between them. The CDR3 region has the DNA TGTGCCAGCAGCTTGCGGGGAGGCAATGAGCAGTTCTTC. Encoded protein: CASSLRGGNEQFF.

J is TRBJ1-2 and V is TRBV18; 7 positions match TRBD1. The J segment lost 6 bases and the V segment lost 1 base, leaving 2 bases of the junction unmatched. This CDR3 has 13 residues. From germline, CDR1 is KGHSH and CDR2 LQKENI. This CDR3 reads CASSPRDSDGYTF. Written as DNA, the CDR3 is TGTGCCAGCTCACCACGGGACAGTGATGGCTACACCTTC.

The chain links TRBV27 to TRBJ2-1, with no clear D. V shed 8 bases and J shed 7 bases, with 18 bases lying between them. CDR1 is MNHEY and CDR2 is SMNVEV in the germline V gene (reference sequence). The length of the CDR3 is 14 residues. CDR3 region: CASSPSTPENEQFF. As DNA, the CDR3 is TGTGCCAGCTCCCCCTCGACACCCGAGAATGAGCAGTTCTTC.

The chain links TRBV4-3 to TRBJ2-5; the match to TRBD2 covers 7 bases. Germline lookup yields CDR1 LGHNA and CDR2 YSLEER. There are 15 residues in the CDR3. J gave up 4 bases and V 2 bases, and 7 bases lay outside the gene matches. This CDR3 reads CASSQTTGGIETQYF. The CDR3 region has the DNA TGCGCCAGCAGCCAAACAACGGGAGGTATAGAGACCCAGTACTTC.

On this clone: In the same sample, other DNA sequences code for this CDR3. The chain is built from TRBV19 and TRBJ2-2; D unclear. The CDR3 sequence is 14 residues long. V lost 2 bases, J lost 1 base, and 5 bases lay in between. The germline V gene encodes CDR1 LNHDA and CDR2 SQIVND (reference sequence). CDR3 DNA: TGTGCCAGTAGTATATCGGGGAACACCGGGGAGCTGTTTTTT. Amino acids: CASSISGNTGELFF.

V gene TRBV4-3 combines with J gene TRBJ1-2; 7 bases fit TRBD1. The CDR3 runs to 17 residues. CDR1 LGHNA and CDR2 YSLEER come from the germline V gene. V lost 1 base, J lost 4 bases, and 12 bases stayed unmatched. CDR3 protein: CASSQGRETGSGYGYTF. The CDR3 region has the DNA TGCGCCAGCAGCCAAGGGAGGGAGACAGGGTCGGGCTATGGCTACACCTTC.

The chain links TRBV4-3 to TRBJ1-1; D not resolved. Germline CDR1 LGHNA, CDR2 YSLEER. The CDR3 loop spans 13 amino acids. The V gene lost 1 base and the J gene lost 5 bases, with 8 bases spanning the gap. The CDR3 spells CASSQAYFTEAFF. CDR3 DNA: TGCGCCAGCAGCCAAGCTTACTTTACTGAAGCTTTCTTT.

The genes are TRBV19 and TRBJ1-1; D is unresolved. Germline CDR1 LNHDA, CDR2 SQIVND (reference sequence). The CDR3 sequence is 13 residues long. Trimming removed 6 bases from V and 2 bases from J, with 10 bases in between. CDR3 nucleotide sequence: TGTGCCAGTAGACTAGGACCAAACACTGAAGCTTTCTTT. Translating it yields CASRLGPNTEAFF. Full variable domain (remainder filled in from reference TRBV19 and TRBJ1-1): DGGITQSPKYLFRKEGQNVTLSCEQNLNHDAMYWYRQDPGQGLRLIYYSQIVNDFQKGDIAEGYSVSREKKESFPLTVTSAQKNPTAFYLCASRLGPNTEAFFGQGTRLTVV.

The chain is built from TRBV7-9 and TRBJ2-2, with a weak D call TRBD2 (5 bases). This CDR3 region has 11 residues. In germline, CDR1 is SEHNR, CDR2 FQNEAQ (reference sequence). Trimming left V 9 bases short and J 6 bases short, with 8 bases between. In nucleotides, the CDR3 is TGTGCCAGTCCCGGGGCCGGGGAGCTGTTTTTT. Residues: CASPGAGELFF.

The V call is TRBV11-2, the J call TRBJ1-4; D not resolved. The CDR3 length is 14 residues. Trimming took off 1 base at V and 7 bases at J, with 10 bases between the two ends. CDR1 and CDR2 from the germline V gene are SGHAT and FQNNGV. CDR3 amino acids: CASSLGRISEKLFF. CDR3 bases: TGTGCCAGCAGCTTAGGAAGAATTAGTGAAAAACTGTTTTTT.

The CDR3 coding sequence is TGTGCCAGCAGCTTAGCAGGGCAGGGTGCCTATAATTCACCCCTCCACTTT. Its protein product is CASSLAGQGAYNSPLHF. J is TRBJ1-6 and V is TRBV7-9; tentatively, D is TRBD1 (5 bases). CDR1 and CDR2 from the germline V gene are SEHNR and FQNEAQ (reference sequence). The CDR3 is 17 residues long. V lost 0 bases and J lost 2, with 11 bases in between.

The chain is built from TRBV4-1 and TRBJ2-1; D unresolved. This CDR3 has 12 residues. Germline CDR1 MGHRA, CDR2 YSYEKL. The V gene lost 0 bases and the J gene lost 9 bases, with 6 bases spanning the gap. CDR3: CASSQDTGEQFF. The DNA for the CDR3 is TGCGCCAGCAGCCAAGATACCGGTGAGCAGTTCTTC.

V and J are TRBV5-1 and TRBJ1-6; tentatively, D is TRBD1 (6 bases). The CDR3 extends over 15 amino acids. V was cut by 3 bases and J by 6 bases, with 13 bases left in between. Looked up from germline, CDR1 is SGHRS and CDR2 is YFSETQ. CDR3 loop: CASSWEGGSNSPLHF. The CDR3 coding sequence is TGCGCCAGCAGCTGGGAGGGGGGCAGTAATTCACCCCTCCACTTT.

This clone was counted a single time. V is TRBV11-3 and J is TRBJ2-1; D call uncertain. V gave up 7 bases and J gave up 4 bases, with 11 bases separating them. Germline CDR1 reads SGHNT; CDR2 reads YENEEA. This CDR3 contains 13 residues. Here the CDR3 DNA reads TGTGCCAGCACCTCCCCAAGGTACAATGAGCAGTTCTTC. Translated: CASTSPRYNEQFF. The whole variable domain, filled in from reference TRBV11-3 and TRBJ2-1, reads EAGVVQSPRYKIIEKKQPVAFWCNPISGHNTLYWYLQNLGQGPELLIRYENEEAVDDSQLPKDRFSAERLKGVDSTLKIQPAELGDSAVYLCASTSPRYNEQFFGPGTRLTVL.

V gene TRBV7-2 combines with J gene TRBJ2-1; 11 bases are a match to TRBD2. The trim removed 1 base at V and 6 bases at J, leaving 5 bases unmatched. In germline, CDR1 is SGHTA, CDR2 FQGNSA. The CDR3 totals 16 residues. CDR3 sequence: CASSLDLAGGANEQFF. The DNA for the CDR3 is TGTGCCAGCAGCTTAGACCTAGCGGGGGGAGCCAATGAGCAGTTCTTC.

The chain joins TRBV11-2 to TRBJ1-3; D may be TRBD1 (6 bases). This CDR3 spans 19 amino acids. Trimming took off 0 bases at V and 0 bases at J, with 18 bases between the two ends. Germline CDR1 and CDR2: SGHAT and FQNNGV. The DNA of the CDR3 is TGTGCCAGCAGCTTAGAAGACAGGCCACCTTTTCGCTCTGGAAACACCATATATTTT. Its protein product is CASSLEDRPPFRSGNTIYF.

The J gene is TRBJ2-3, the V gene TRBV11-2; D may be TRBD2 (5 bases). This CDR3 has 16 amino acids. Germline CDR1 reads SGHAT; CDR2 reads FQNNGV. Trimming stripped 3 bases from V and 4 bases from J, with 17 bases between. The CDR3 DNA is TGTGCCAGCAGCTTCGGACTCGGCGGTTGGGCAGATACGCAGTATTTT. Protein product: CASSFGLGGWADTQYF.

This rearrangement joins TRBV9 to TRBJ1-2; D not certain. Germline V gene sequence: CDR1 SGDLS, CDR2 YYNGEE. Deletions cut 0 bases from V and 4 bases from J, with 10 bases between. The CDR3 length is 14 residues. CDR3 DNA: TGTGCCAGCAGCGTAGTATCAGAATTCTATGGCTACACCTTC. It specifies CASSVVSEFYGYTF.

The chain uses TRBV19 and TRBJ1-2; D is possibly TRBD1 (6 bases). This CDR3 is built from 13 residues. The V end lost 4 bases, the J end lost 6 bases, and 12 bases lay between the germline ends. CDR1 is LNHDA, CDR2 SQIVND, per germline (reference sequence). CDR3 DNA: TGTGCCAGTAGTAGGCCTAGGGGGGATGGCTACACCTTC. The encoded protein is CASSRPRGDGYTF.

V is TRBV7-2 and J is TRBJ1-1; TRBD1 is a possible D gene (6 bases). The CDR3 sequence is 16 residues long. V dropped 8 bases and J dropped 4 bases, with 23 bases sitting between them. The germline CDR1 and CDR2 sequences are SGHTA and FQGNSA. CDR3 sequence reads: CASSIRDTSVGTEAFF. DNA for the CDR3: TGTGCCAGCTCCATTCGGGACACCTCGGTAGGCACTGAAGCTTTCTTT.

This chain connects TRBV23-1 to TRBJ2-3; 12 bases map to TRBD1. TRBV23-1 is an ORF, with its function uncertain. The length of the CDR3 is 20 residues. Trimming cost V 3 bases and J 1 base; bases outside gene matches: 14. CDR3 sequence reads: CASSHSLPGQGANGTDTQYF. CDR3 in DNA: TGCGCCAGCAGTCACTCCCTACCGGGACAGGGGGCGAACGGCACAGATACGCAGTATTTT.

The J gene is TRBJ1-3, the V gene TRBV7-9; D remains unclear. The ends were cut back, 1 base at V and 0 bases at J, with 13 bases in the middle. Germline CDR1 and CDR2: SEHNR and FQNEAQ (reference sequence). The CDR3 extends over 17 amino acids. CDR3 coding DNA: TGTGCCAGCAGCTTAGTCGCACAGTTATCCTCTGGAAACACCATATATTTT. The encoded protein is CASSLVAQLSSGNTIYF.